This section outlines one T cell receptor beta chain sequence together with its context. The antigen remains unidentified. The length of the CDR3 is 13 residues. The germline V gene has CDR1 ENHRY and CDR2 SYGVKD. Trimming removed 3 bases at V and 5 bases at J, with 10 bases between. Sample barcodes and UMIs were carried by the TCR alpha and TCR beta cDNA libraries that 5'RACE generated with constant-segment primers. One entry per CDR3 protein results from TCRdb running MiXCR on the 5' RACE reads. The table includes some 120,000 distinct CDR3 sequences, over 15% detected once. This sample was included in a study of T-cell memory formation after mild COVID-19. Study-wide results and limits: Contracting clones from day 15 to 85 had balanced CD4/CD8; later expanders favoured CD4+.

Sequencing was performed on PBMCs or a T cell subset sorted from them (not recorded which). The gene calls are TRBV10-3 and TRBJ2-5; the D gene is possibly TRBD2 (5 bases). The sequence derives from a young man who had mild COVID-19 (a few samples of this study predate the infection). Cell type and time point are not known. The CDR3 DNA sequence: TGTGCCATCAGTGACAGGAGAGGGGAGACCCAGTACTTC. Translation gives CAISDRRGETQYF.